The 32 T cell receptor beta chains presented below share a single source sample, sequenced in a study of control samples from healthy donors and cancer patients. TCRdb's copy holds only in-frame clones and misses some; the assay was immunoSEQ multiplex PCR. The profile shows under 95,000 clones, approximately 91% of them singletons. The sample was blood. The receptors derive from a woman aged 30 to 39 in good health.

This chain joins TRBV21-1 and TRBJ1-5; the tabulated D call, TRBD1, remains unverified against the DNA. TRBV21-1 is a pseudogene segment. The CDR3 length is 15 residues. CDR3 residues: CASSKGQGGNQPQHF. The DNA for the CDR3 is TGTGCCAGCAGCAAAGGACAGGGCGGTAATCAGCCCCAGCATTTT.

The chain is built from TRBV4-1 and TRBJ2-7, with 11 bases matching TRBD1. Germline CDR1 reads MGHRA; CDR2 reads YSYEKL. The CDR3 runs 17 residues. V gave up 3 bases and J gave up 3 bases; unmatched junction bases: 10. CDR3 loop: CASSHLPPGTGGYEQYF. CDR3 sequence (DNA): TGCGCCAGCAGCCACCTCCCCCCCGGGACAGGGGGCTACGAGCAGTACTTC.

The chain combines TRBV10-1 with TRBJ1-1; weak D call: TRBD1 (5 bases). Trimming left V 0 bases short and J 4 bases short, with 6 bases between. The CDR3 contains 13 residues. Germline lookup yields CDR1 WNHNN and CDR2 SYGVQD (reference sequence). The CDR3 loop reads CASSESRGTEAFF. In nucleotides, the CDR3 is TGCGCCAGCAGTGAGTCTAGGGGCACTGAAGCTTTCTTT.

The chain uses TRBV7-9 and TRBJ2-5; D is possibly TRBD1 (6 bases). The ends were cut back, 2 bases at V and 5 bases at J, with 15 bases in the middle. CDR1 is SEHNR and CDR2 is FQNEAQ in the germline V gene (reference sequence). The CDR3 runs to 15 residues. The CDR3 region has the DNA TGTGCCAGCAGCTTATCGACAGGTGTGGGGGAGACCCAGTACTTC. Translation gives CASSLSTGVGETQYF.

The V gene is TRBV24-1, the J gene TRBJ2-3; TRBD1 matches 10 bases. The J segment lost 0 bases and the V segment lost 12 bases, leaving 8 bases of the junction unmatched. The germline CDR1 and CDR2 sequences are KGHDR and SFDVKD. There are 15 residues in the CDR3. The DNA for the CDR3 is TGTGCCTCCGGACAGGGGGGGACTAGCACAGATACGCAGTATTTT. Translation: CASGQGGTSTDTQYF.

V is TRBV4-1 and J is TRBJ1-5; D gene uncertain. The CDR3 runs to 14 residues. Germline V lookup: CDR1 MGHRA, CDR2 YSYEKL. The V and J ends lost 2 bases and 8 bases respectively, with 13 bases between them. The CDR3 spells CASSQSLLGKPQHF. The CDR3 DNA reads TGCGCCAGCAGCCAAAGCCTCCTAGGGAAGCCCCAGCATTTT.

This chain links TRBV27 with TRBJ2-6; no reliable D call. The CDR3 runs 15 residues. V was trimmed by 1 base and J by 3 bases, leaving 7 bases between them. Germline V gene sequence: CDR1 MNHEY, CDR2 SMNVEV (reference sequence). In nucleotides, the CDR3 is TGTGCCAGCAGTTTATTGGGCGGTGGGGCCAACGTCCTGACTTTC. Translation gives CASSLLGGGANVLTF. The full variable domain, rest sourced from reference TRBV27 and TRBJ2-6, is EAQVTQNPRYLITVTGKKLTVTCSQNMNHEYMSWYRQDPGLGLRQIYYSMNVEVTDKGDVPEGYKVSRKEKRNFPLILESPSPNQTSLYFCASSLLGGGANVLTFGAGSRLTVL.

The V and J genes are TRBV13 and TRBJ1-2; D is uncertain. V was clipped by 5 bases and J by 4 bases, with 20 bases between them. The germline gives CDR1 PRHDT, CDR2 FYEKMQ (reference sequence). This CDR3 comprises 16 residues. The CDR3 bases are TGTGCCAGCAGCGCGACTGGCGGCACCACAACCTATGGCTACACCTTC. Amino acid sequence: CASSATGGTTTYGYTF.

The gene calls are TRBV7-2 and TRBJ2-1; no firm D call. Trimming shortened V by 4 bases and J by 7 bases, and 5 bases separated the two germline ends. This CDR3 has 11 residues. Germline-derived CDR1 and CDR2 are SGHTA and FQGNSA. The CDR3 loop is CASSWVNEQFF. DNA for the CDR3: TGTGCCAGCAGCTGGGTTAATGAGCAGTTCTTC.

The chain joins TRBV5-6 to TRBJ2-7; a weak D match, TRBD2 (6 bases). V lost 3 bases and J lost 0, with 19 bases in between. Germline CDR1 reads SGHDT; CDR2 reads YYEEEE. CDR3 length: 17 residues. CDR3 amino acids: CASSSPGWDGSSYEQYF. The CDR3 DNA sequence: TGTGCCAGCAGCTCCCCCGGGTGGGACGGGAGCTCCTACGAGCAGTACTTC.

The CDR3 DNA reads TGCAGCGTGGATGGTGGCGGAAACACCGGGGAGCTGTTTTTT. Residues: CSVDGGGNTGELFF. The chain uses TRBV29-1 and TRBJ2-2; D is ambiguous. CDR1 is SQVTM, CDR2 ANQGSEA, per germline. Deletions cut 6 bases from V and 2 bases from J, with 13 bases between. The CDR3 is made up of 14 amino acids.

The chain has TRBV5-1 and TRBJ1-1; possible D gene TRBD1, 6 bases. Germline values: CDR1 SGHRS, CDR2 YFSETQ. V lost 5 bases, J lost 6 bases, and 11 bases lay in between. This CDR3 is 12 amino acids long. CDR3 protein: CASREGVPEAFF. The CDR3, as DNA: TGCGCCAGCAGAGAGGGGGTCCCTGAAGCTTTCTTT. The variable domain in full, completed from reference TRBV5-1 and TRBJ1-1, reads KAGVTQTPRYLIKTRGQQVTLSCSPISGHRSVSWYQQTPGQGLQFLFEYFSETQRNKGNFPGRFSGRQFSNSRSEMNVSTLELGDSALYLCASREGVPEAFFGQGTRLTVV.

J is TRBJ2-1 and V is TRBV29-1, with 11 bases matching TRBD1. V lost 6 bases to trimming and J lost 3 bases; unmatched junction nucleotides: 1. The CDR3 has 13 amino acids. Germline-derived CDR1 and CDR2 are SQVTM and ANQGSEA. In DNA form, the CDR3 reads TGCAGCGTGGGGACAGGGGGCTACAATGAGCAGTTCTTC. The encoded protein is CSVGTGGYNEQFF.

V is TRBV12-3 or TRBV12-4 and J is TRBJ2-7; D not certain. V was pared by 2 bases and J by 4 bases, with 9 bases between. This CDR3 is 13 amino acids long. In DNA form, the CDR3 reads TGTGCCAGCAGTTTAACTCCAATTTACGAGCAGTACTTC. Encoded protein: CASSLTPIYEQYF.

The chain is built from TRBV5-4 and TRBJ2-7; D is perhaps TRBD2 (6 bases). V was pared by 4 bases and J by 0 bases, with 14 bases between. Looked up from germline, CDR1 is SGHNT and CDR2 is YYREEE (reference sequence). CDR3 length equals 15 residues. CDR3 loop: CASSPAGPSSYEQYF. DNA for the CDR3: TGTGCCAGCAGCCCTGCGGGACCAAGCTCCTACGAGCAGTACTTC.

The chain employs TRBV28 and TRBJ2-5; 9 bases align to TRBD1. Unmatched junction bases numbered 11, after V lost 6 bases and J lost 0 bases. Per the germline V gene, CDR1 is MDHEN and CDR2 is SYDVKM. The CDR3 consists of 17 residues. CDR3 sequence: CASSPSRRDRDQETQYF. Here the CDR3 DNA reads TGTGCCAGCAGCCCTTCCCGCCGGGACAGGGACCAAGAGACCCAGTACTTC.

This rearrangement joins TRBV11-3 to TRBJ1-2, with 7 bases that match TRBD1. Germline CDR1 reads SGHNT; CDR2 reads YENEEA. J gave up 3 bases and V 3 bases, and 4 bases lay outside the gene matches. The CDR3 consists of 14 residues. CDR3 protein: CASSLETGDYGYTF. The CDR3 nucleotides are TGTGCCAGCAGCTTGGAAACAGGGGACTATGGCTACACCTTC.

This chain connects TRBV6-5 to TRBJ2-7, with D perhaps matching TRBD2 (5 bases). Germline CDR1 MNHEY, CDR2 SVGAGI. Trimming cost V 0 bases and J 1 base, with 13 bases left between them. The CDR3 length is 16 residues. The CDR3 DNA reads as TGTGCCAGCAGTTACTCGCTAGGACTCACTTCCTACGAGCAGTACTTC. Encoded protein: CASSYSLGLTSYEQYF.

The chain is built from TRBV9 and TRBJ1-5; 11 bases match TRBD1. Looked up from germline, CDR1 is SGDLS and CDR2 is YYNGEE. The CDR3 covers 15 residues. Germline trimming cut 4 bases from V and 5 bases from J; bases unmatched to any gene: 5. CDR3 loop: CASSQRDRGDQPQHF. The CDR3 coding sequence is TGTGCCAGCAGCCAACGGGACAGGGGGGATCAGCCCCAGCATTTT.

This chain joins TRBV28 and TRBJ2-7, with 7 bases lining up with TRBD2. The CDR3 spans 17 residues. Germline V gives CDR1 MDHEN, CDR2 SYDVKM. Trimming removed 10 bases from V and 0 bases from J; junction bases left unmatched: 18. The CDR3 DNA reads TGTGCCACCATCCGGGACTACTCGAGGGAGAGCTCCTACGAGCAGTACTTC. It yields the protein CATIRDYSRESSYEQYF.

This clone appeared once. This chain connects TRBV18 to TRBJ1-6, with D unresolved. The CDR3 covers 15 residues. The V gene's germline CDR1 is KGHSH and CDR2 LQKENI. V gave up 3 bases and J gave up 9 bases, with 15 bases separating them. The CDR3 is CASSPNSGQFSPLHF. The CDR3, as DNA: TGTGCCAGCTCACCTAATTCGGGCCAATTTTCACCCCTCCACTTT.

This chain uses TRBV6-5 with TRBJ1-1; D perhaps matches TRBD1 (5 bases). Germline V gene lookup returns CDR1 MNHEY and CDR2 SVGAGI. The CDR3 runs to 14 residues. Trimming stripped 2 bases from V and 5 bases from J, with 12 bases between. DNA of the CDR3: TGTGCCAGCAGTTACGGGGGGTATCTTACTGAAGCTTTCTTT. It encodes CASSYGGYLTEAFF.

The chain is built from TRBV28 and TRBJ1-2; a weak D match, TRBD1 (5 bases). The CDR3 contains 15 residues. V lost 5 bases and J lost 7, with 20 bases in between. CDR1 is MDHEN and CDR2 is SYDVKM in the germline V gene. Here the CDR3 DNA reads TGTGCCAGCAGTCCCTCTCGGGGGGGAATCGGTGGCTACACCTTC. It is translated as CASSPSRGGIGGYTF.

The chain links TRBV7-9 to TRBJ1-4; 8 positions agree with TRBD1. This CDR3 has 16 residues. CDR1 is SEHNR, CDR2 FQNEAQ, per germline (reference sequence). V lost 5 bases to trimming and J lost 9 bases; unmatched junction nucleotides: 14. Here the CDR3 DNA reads TGTGCCAGCAGCCCGCCTGGCCCGCAGGGGGCTAAAAAACTGTTTTTT. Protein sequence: CASSPPGPQGAKKLFF. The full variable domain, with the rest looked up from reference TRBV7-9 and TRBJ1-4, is DTGVSQNPRHKITKRGQNVTFRCDPISEHNRLYWYRQTLGQGPEFLTYFQNEAQLEKSRLLSDRFSAERPKGSFSTLEIQRTEQGDSAMYLCASSPPGPQGAKKLFFGSGTQLSVL.

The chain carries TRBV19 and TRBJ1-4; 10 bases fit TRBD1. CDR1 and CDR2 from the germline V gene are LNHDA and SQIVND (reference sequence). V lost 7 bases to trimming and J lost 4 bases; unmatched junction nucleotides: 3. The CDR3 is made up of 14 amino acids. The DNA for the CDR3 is TGTGCCAGTATTGGGACAGGGGATAATGAAAAACTGTTTTTT. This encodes CASIGTGDNEKLFF.

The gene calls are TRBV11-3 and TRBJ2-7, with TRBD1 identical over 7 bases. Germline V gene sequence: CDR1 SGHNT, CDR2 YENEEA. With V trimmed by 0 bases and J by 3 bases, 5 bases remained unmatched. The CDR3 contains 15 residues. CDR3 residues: CASSLDRTGHYEQYF. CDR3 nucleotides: TGTGCCAGCAGCTTAGATAGGACAGGACACTACGAGCAGTACTTC.

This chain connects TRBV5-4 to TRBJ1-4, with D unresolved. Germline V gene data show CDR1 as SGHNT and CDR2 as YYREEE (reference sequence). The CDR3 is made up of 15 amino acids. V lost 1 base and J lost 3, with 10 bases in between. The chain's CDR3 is CASSLFSPANEKLFF. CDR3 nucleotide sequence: TGTGCCAGCAGCTTGTTCTCACCTGCTAATGAAAAACTGTTTTTT.

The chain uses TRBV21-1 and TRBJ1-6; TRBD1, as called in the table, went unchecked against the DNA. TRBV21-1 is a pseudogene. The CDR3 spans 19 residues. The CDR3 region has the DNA TGTGCCAGCAGCCAGTTAGGGGGAATTCGGGATTTTTATAATTCACCCCTCCACTTT. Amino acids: CASSQLGGIRDFYNSPLHF.

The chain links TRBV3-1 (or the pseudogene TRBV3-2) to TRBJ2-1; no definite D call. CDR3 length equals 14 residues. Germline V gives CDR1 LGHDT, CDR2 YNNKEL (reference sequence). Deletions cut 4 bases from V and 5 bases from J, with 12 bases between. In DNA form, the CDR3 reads TGTGCCAGCAGCCGTCAGAGCACTAACAATGAGCAGTTCTTC. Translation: CASSRQSTNNEQFF.

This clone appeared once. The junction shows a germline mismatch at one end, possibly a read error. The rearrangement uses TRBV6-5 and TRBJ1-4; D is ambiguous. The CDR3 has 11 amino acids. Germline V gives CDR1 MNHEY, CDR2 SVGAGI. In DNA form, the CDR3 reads TGTGCCAGCCGTTATAGGGAAAAACTGTTTTTT. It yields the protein CASRYREKLFF.

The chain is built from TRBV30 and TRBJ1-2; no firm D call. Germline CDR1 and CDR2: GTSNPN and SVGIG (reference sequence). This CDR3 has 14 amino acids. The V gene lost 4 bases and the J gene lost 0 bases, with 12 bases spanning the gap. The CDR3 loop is CAWTGDWANYGYTF. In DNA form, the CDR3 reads TGTGCCTGGACCGGAGACTGGGCTAACTATGGCTACACCTTC.

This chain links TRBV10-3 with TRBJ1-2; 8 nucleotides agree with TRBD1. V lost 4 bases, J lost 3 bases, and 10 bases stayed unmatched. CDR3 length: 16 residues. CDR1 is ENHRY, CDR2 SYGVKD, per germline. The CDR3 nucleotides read TGTGCCATCAGTGGGTCCAGTGACAGGGGTGACTATGGCTACACCTTC. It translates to CAISGSSDRGDYGYTF.